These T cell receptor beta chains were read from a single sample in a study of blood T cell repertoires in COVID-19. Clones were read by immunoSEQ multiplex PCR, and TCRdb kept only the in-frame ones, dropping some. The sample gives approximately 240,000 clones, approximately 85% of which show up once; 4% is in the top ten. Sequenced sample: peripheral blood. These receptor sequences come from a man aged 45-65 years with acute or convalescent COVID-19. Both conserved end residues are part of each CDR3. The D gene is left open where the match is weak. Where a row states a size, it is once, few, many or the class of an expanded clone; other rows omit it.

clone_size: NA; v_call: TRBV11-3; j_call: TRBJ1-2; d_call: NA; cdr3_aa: CASQEGGSYGYTF; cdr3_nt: TGTGCCAGCCAAGAGGGGGGGTCATATGGCTACACCTTC
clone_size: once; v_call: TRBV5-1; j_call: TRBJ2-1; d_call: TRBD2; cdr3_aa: CASSLARGTSGRVDEQFF; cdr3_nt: TGCGCCAGCAGCTTGGCCAGGGGAACTAGCGGGAGGGTAGATGAGCAGTTCTTC
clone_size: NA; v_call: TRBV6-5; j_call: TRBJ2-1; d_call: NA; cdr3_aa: CASRDTMSYNEQFF; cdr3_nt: TGTGCCAGCAGGGACACTATGTCCTACAATGAGCAGTTCTTC
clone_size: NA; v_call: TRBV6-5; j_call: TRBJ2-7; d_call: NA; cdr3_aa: CASSRTQGYEQYF; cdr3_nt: TGTGCCAGCAGCCGAACGCAGGGCTACGAGCAGTACTTC
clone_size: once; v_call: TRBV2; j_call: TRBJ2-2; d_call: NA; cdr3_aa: CASSDPRANTGELFF; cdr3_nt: TGTGCCAGCAGTGATCCCAGGGCAAACACCGGGGAGCTGTTTTTT
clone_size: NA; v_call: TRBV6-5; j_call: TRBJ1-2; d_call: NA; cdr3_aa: CASSPRAAPYGYTF; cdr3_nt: TGTGCCAGCAGTCCGAGGGCAGCTCCTTATGGCTACACCTTC
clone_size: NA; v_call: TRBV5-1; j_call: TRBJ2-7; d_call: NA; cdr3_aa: CASSLYLAPDEQYF; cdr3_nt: TGCGCCAGCAGCTTGTATCTAGCTCCCGACGAGCAGTACTTC
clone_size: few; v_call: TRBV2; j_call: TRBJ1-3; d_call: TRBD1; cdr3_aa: CASRGTGGNTIYF; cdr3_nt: TGTGCCAGCAGAGGGACAGGTGGAAACACCATATATTTT
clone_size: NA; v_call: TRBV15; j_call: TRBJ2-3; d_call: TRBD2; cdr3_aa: CATSRDRRGGSDTQYF; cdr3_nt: TGTGCCACCAGCAGAGACCGGCGGGGGGGATCAGATACGCAGTATTTT
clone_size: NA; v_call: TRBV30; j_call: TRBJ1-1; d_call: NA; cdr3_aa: CAWRAHSGASRGTEAFF; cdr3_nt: TGTGCCTGGAGAGCCCACAGCGGGGCTTCCCGGGGCACTGAAGCTTTCTTT
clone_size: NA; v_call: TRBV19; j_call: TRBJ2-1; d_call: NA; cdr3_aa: CASSISRGWYNEQFF; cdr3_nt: TGTGCCAGTAGTATTTCCCGGGGGTGGTACAATGAGCAGTTCTTC
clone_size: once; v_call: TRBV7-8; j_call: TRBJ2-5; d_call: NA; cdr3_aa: CASSPYSSQETQYF; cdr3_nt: TGTGCCAGCAGCCCGTACTCGTCCCAAGAGACCCAGTACTTC
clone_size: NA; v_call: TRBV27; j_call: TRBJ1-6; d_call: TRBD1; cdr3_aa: CASSFGTVSPLHF; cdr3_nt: TGTGCCAGCAGCTTTGGGACAGTTTCACCCCTCCACTTT
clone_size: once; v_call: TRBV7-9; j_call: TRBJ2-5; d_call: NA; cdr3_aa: CASSLSEIEETQYF; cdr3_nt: TGTGCCAGCAGCTTATCTGAGATAGAAGAGACCCAGTACTTC
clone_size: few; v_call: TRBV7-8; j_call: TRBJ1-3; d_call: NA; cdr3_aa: CASSQEGHYNSGNTIYF; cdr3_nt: TGTGCCAGCAGCCAAGAAGGACACTATAACTCTGGAAACACCATATATTTT
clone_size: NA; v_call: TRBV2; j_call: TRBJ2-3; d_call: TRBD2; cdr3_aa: CASSVLAGTTDTQYF; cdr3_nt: TGTGCCAGCAGTGTACTAGCGGGGACCACAGATACGCAGTATTTT
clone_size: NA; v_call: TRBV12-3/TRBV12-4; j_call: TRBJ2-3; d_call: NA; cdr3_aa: CASSTTGDTQYF; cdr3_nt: TGTGCCAGCAGTACTACAGGGGATACGCAGTATTTT
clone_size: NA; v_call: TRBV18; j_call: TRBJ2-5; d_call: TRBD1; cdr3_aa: CASSLTRDRGRETQYF; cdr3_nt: TGTGCCAGCTCACTGACCAGGGACAGGGGCCGGGAGACCCAGTACTTC
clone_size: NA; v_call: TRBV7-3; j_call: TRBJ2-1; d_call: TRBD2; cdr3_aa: CASSSPGLAGTRNEQFF; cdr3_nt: TGTGCCAGCAGCTCCCCGGGACTAGCGGGAACAAGAAATGAGCAGTTCTTC
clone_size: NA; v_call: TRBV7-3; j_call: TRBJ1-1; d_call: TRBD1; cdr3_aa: CASSLNTGTGNAEAFF; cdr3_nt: TGTGCCAGCAGCTTGAACACCGGGACAGGGAACGCTGAAGCTTTCTTT
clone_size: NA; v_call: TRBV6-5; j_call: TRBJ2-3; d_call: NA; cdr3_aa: CASSYSRSTDTQYF; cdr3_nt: TGTGCCAGCAGTTACTCGCGGAGCACAGATACGCAGTATTTT
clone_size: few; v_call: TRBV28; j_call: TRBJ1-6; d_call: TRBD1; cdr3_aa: CASTPRDRVNSPLHF; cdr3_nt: TGTGCCAGCACCCCCCGGGACAGGGTTAATTCACCCCTCCACTTT
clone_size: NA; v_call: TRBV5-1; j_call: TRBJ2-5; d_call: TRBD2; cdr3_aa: CASSPGLAGETQYF; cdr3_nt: TGCGCCAGCAGCCCCGGACTAGCGGGAGAGACCCAGTACTTC
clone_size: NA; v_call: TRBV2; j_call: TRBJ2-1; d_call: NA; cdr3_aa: CASSDFNSYNEQFF; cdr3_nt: TGTGCCAGCAGTGATTTCAATTCCTACAATGAGCAGTTCTTC
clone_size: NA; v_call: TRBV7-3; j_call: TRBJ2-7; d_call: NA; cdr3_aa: CASSPGTGSEQYF; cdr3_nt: TGTGCCAGCAGCCCCGGGACTGGTTCCGAGCAGTACTTC
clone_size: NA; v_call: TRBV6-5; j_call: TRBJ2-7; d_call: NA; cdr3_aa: CATSGTGISEQYF; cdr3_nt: TGTGCCACCTCGGGAACCGGAATAAGCGAGCAGTACTTC
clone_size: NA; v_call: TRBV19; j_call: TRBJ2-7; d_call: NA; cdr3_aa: CASSIEAVGAYEQYF; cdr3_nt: TGTGCCAGTAGTATAGAGGCAGTAGGGGCCTACGAGCAGTACTTC
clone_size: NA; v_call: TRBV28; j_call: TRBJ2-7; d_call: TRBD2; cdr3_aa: CASWTSGGYEQYF; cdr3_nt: TGTGCCAGCTGGACTAGCGGAGGCTACGAGCAGTACTTC
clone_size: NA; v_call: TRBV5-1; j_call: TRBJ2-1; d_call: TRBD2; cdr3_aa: CASSLALAGGLPYNEQFF; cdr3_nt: TGCGCCAGCAGCTTGGCACTAGCGGGGGGTCTCCCTTACAATGAGCAGTTCTTC
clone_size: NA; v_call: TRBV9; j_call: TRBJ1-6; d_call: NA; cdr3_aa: CASSPLGGDDSPLHF; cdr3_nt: TGTGCCAGCAGCCCCCTCGGGGGAGATGATTCACCCCTCCACTTT
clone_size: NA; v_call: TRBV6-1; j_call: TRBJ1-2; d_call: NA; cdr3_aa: CASSEHRENYGYTF; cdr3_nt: TGTGCCAGCAGTGAGCACAGGGAGAACTATGGCTACACCTTC
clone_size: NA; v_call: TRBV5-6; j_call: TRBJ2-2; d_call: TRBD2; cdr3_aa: CASSLAERGGVFIAGELFF; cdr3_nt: TGTGCCAGCAGCTTGGCGGAGCGGGGGGGCGTCTTTATTGCCGGGGAGCTGTTTTTT
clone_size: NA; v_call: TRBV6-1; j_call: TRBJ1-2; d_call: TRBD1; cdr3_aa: CASSEGSGGAVGYTF; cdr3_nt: TGTGCCAGCAGTGAGGGGTCAGGGGGCGCGGTTGGCTACACCTTC
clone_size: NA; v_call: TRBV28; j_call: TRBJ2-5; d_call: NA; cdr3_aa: CASSLSLRVAEETQYF; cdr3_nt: TGTGCCAGCAGTTTATCCTTACGAGTAGCGGAAGAGACCCAGTACTTC
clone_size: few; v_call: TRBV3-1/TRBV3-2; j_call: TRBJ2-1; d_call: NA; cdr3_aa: CASSPYGGLLNEQFF; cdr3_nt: TGTGCCAGCAGCCCCTACGGGGGGCTGTTGAATGAGCAGTTCTTC
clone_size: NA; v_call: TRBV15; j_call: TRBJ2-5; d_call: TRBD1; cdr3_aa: CATRSGGTVAETQYF; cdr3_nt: TGTGCCACCAGGTCAGGTGGGACAGTCGCTGAGACCCAGTACTTC
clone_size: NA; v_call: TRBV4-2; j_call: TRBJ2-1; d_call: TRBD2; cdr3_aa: CASSQGAGTSGRNEQFF; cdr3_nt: TGTGCCAGCAGCCAAGGGGCCGGGACTAGCGGGAGAAATGAGCAGTTCTTC
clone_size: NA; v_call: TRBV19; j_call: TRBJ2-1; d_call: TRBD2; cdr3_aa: CASSILADSYNEQFF; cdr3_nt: TGTGCCAGTAGTATACTAGCGGACTCCTACAATGAGCAGTTCTTC
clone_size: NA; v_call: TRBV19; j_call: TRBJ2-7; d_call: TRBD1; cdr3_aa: CASSIGPGQNYEQYF; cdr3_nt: TGTGCCAGTAGTATAGGCCCGGGACAGAATTACGAGCAGTACTTC
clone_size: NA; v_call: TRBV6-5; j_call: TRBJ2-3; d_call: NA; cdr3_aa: CASRHARDTQYF; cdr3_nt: TGTGCCAGCAGGCACGCTAGGGATACGCAGTATTTT
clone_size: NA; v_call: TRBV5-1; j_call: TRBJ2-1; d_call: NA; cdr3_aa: CASSLPDKSSYNEQFF; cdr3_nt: TGCGCCAGCAGCCTTCCCGACAAATCATCCTACAATGAGCAGTTCTTC
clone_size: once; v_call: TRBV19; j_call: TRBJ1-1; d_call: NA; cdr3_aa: CASSGQGYTEAFF; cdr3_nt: TGTGCCAGTAGTGGTCAGGGCTACACTGAAGCTTTCTTT
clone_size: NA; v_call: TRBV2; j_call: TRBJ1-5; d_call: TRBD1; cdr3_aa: CASSTTGTDNQPQHF; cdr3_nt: TGTGCCAGCAGTACGACCGGGACAGACAATCAGCCCCAGCATTTT
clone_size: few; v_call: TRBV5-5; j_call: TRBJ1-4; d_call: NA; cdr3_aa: CASSLKLQGNEKLFF; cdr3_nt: TGTGCCAGCAGCTTGAAGTTACAGGGTAATGAAAAACTGTTTTTT